Following are 21 T cell receptor beta chains from one sample sequenced in a study of blood T cells in healthy people across ages. A J-beta primer mix and a sample-barcoded 5' primer were used in a second PCR of about 7 to 12 cycles. TCRdb analysed the 5' RACE reads with MiXCR anew, one entry per CDR3 protein. The repertoire includes hundreds of thousands of distinct CDR3 sequences, roughly 41% of them detected once, and 20% to 25% sits in the top ten. Sequencing input: blood. Every receptor here comes from a woman aged 55-69 years in good health.

V usage is TRBV7-2 and J usage is TRBJ1-1; 8 bases agree with TRBD1. The CDR3 sequence is 14 residues long. Germline CDR1 is SGHTA and CDR2 is FQGNSA. The junction had 6 bases not matched to a gene; V was cut back by 1 base and J by 8 bases. Written as DNA, the CDR3 is TGTGCCAGCAGCTTAGACAGGGGGTTCACCGAAGCTTTCTTT. Its protein product is CASSLDRGFTEAFF. Based on the CDR3 plus reference TRBV7-2 and TRBJ1-1, the full variable domain is GAGVSQSPSNKVTEKGKDVELRCDPISGHTALYWYRQSLGQGLEFLIYFQGNSAPDKSGLPSDRFSAERTGGSVSTLTIQRTQQEDSAVYLCASSLDRGFTEAFFGQGTRLTVV.

This clonotype was seen at least ten times. CDR3 sequence reads: CASSLENTQYF. The CDR3 DNA reads as TGCGCCAGCAGCCTAGAAAATACGCAGTATTTT. V is TRBV4-3 and J is TRBJ2-3, with no clear D. CDR1 and CDR2 (germline): LGHNA, YSLEER. The CDR3 length is 11 residues. V was clipped by 4 bases and J by 7 bases, with 6 bases between them.

The chain joins TRBV7-8 to TRBJ2-7, with D possibly being TRBD1 (5 bases). V was clipped by 2 bases and J by 2 bases, with 13 bases between them. The CDR3 runs 15 residues. Germline CDR1 and CDR2: SGHVS and FQNEAQ. CDR3 sequence: CASSLYQTGAYEQYF. CDR3 DNA: TGTGCCAGCAGCTTATATCAAACAGGAGCCTACGAGCAGTACTTC.

V usage is TRBV7-8 and J usage is TRBJ2-7; unclear D gene. CDR3 length: 13 amino acids. The ends were cut back, 5 bases at V and 2 bases at J, with 10 bases in the middle. The germline V gene has CDR1 SGHVS and CDR2 FQNEAQ. Written as DNA, the CDR3 is TGTGCCAGCAGCGCATTTTCCCCCTACGAGCAGTACTTC. Protein product: CASSAFSPYEQYF.

This rearrangement joins TRBV7-2 to TRBJ1-2; 11 nucleotides line up with TRBD1. This CDR3 contains 15 residues. CDR1 and CDR2 from the germline V gene are SGHTA and FQGNSA. J was trimmed by 4 bases and V by 5 bases; bases with no gene match: 6. This CDR3 is CASSMGQGDGYGYTF. CDR3 DNA sequence: TGTGCCAGCAGCATGGGACAGGGGGATGGCTATGGCTACACCTTC. The variable domain in full, with the rest retrieved from reference TRBV7-2 and TRBJ1-2, is GAGVSQSPSNKVTEKGKDVELRCDPISGHTALYWYRQSLGQGLEFLIYFQGNSAPDKSGLPSDRFSAERTGGSVSTLTIQRTQQEDSAVYLCASSMGQGDGYGYTFGSGTRLTVV.

This clonotype was found a few times. The CDR3 nucleotides read TGTGCCAGCAGTTTAAAAGCGGGGGGCTGGGAGCAGTACTTC. This translates into CASSLKAGGWEQYF. V gene TRBV12-3 or TRBV12-4 combines with J gene TRBJ2-5; 9 bases agree with TRBD2. CDR3 size: 14 residues. V was pared by 2 bases and J by 11 bases, with 9 bases of the junction left unmatched.

This clonotype was counted only a few times. The chain recombines TRBV3-1 with TRBJ2-1; 7 bases fit TRBD1. CDR1 is LGHDT and CDR2 is YNNKEL in the germline V gene (reference sequence). The V gene end was trimmed by 0 bases and the J gene end by 9 bases; junction bases not matched to a gene: 2. CDR3 length equals 13 residues. The CDR3 bases are TGTGCCAGCAGCCAAGAGACAGGGTTTGAGCAGTTCTTC. As protein: CASSQETGFEQFF.

The chain employs TRBV12-3 or TRBV12-4 and TRBJ2-7; TRBD1 agrees at 7 bases. The CDR3 loop spans 15 amino acids. V shed 5 bases and J 7 bases; nucleotides not matched to a gene: 14. CDR3 in amino acids: CASSPDRDAYNEQYF. CDR3 in DNA: TGTGCCAGCAGTCCCGACAGGGACGCCTACAATGAGCAGTACTTC.

The rearrangement links TRBV7-2 to TRBJ1-5; a weak D match, TRBD1 (5 bases). Trimming took off 2 bases at V and 3 bases at J, with 11 bases between the two ends. Germline V gene lookup returns CDR1 SGHTA and CDR2 FQGNSA. This CDR3 has 15 amino acids. CDR3 amino acids: CASSLRQGHNQPQHF. In nucleotides, the CDR3 is TGTGCCAGCAGCTTACGGCAGGGCCACAATCAGCCCCAGCATTTT.

The V call is TRBV27, the J call TRBJ2-7; D not resolved. The J call could be wrong; TRBJ2-5 is a better fit for the DNA end. CDR3 length equals 14 residues. The V gene's germline CDR1 is MNHEY and CDR2 SMNVEV (reference sequence). CDR3 in DNA: TGTGCCAGCAGTTTTAGGACCCCAGTGGAGACCCAGTACTTC. This translates into CASSFRTPVETQYF.

The V and J genes are TRBV4-2 and TRBJ2-7; TRBD2 might be the D (6 bases). CDR3 length: 13 amino acids. Looked up from germline, CDR1 is LGHNA and CDR2 is YNFKEQ. V dropped 0 bases and J dropped 12 bases, with 15 bases sitting between them. CDR3 bases: TGTGCCAGCAGCCAAGACCCGCGGGGACCGGCGTACTTC. Translated: CASSQDPRGPAYF.

This clonotype was counted a few times. The J gene is TRBJ1-2, the V gene TRBV7-3; D gene ambiguous. Germline CDR1 and CDR2: SGHTA and FQGTGA. V was shortened by 0 bases and J by 2 bases, with 13 bases between the two germline ends. The CDR3 spans 16 residues. CDR3 region: CASSLTGGPTNYGYTF. The CDR3, as DNA: TGTGCCAGCAGCTTAACAGGAGGACCCACGAACTATGGCTACACCTTC.

The chain has TRBV29-1 and TRBJ1-2; D might be TRBD1 (6 bases). The CDR3 sequence is 12 residues long. Per the germline V gene, CDR1 is SQVTM and CDR2 is ANQGSEA. CDR3 coding DNA: TGCACCCCCCAGTTGGGGGGCCGTGGCTACACCTTC. The encoded protein is CTPQLGGRGYTF.

The rearrangement joins TRBV2 to TRBJ2-5; no definite D call. The CDR3 contains 12 residues. The germline V gene has CDR1 SNHLY and CDR2 FYNNEI. V was pared by 6 bases and J by 2 bases, with 7 bases between. The CDR3 loop reads CASSRTQETQYF. As DNA, the CDR3 is TGTGCCAGCAGCCGAACTCAAGAGACCCAGTACTTC.

This clonotype was observed at least ten times. CDR3 loop: CSANRDRGDEQYF. The CDR3 DNA follows: TGCAGTGCTAACCGGGACAGGGGGGACGAGCAGTACTTC. This rearrangement joins TRBV20-1 to TRBJ2-7; 11 nucleotides agree with TRBD1. The ends lost 4 bases at V and 5 bases at J; junction bases unmatched: 4. The CDR3 totals 13 residues. CDR1 is DFQATT and CDR2 is SNEGSKA in the germline V gene (reference sequence).

In this sample, this clonotype turned up many times. The CDR3 DNA follows: TGTGCCAGCCTTGGGGACGGGGGATGGGGTGAGCAGTTCTTC. As protein: CASLGDGGWGEQFF. The chain employs TRBV11-2 and TRBJ2-1, with a weak D call TRBD2 (6 bases). V was trimmed by 8 bases and J by 9 bases, leaving 20 bases between them. The V gene's germline CDR1 is SGHAT and CDR2 FQNNGV. The CDR3 spans 14 residues.

The table lists this clonotype with a few counts. The rearrangement links TRBV12-3 or TRBV12-4 to TRBJ2-3, with a tentative D call TRBD2 (6 bases). This CDR3 has 15 residues. Trimming pared 1 base from V and 2 bases from J, leaving 10 bases between. CDR3 region: CASSLGGRNTDTQYF. The CDR3 nucleotides read TGTGCCAGCAGTTTAGGGGGGAGGAACACAGATACGCAGTATTTT.

Concerning this clonotype: A much larger clone lies one base from this, so it may be a read error. The V call is TRBV5-1, the J call TRBJ2-7, with 10 bases fitting TRBD1. CDR1 and CDR2 (germline): SGHRS, YFSETQ. The CDR3 is 15 amino acids. With 3 bases clipped from V and 7 bases from J, the junction kept 10 bases outside the gene matches. CDR3 DNA: TGCGCCAGCAGCTCGGACAGGGGGGTCCACAATGAGCAGTACTTC. It translates to CASSSDRGVHNEQYF.

Only a few counts were recorded for this clonotype. The CDR3: CASSLTDGTMNTEAFF. DNA for the CDR3: TGCGCCAGCAGCCTAACAGACGGCACCATGAACACTGAAGCTTTCTTT. The chain employs TRBV4-3 and TRBJ1-1; D gene uncertain. CDR1 LGHNA and CDR2 YSLEER come from the germline V gene. The CDR3 runs to 16 residues. V was clipped by 4 bases and J by 0 bases, with 15 bases between them.

This clonotype has a handful of counts. The chain is built from TRBV2 and TRBJ2-5, with D unclear. The CDR3 covers 12 residues. Germline V gene data show CDR1 as SNHLY and CDR2 as FYNNEI. V was trimmed by 6 bases and J by 2 bases, leaving 7 bases between them. The CDR3 DNA is TGTGCCAGCAGGGAAACACAAGAGACCCAGTACTTC. This encodes CASRETQETQYF.

The chain uses TRBV15 and TRBJ1-6; no clear D. The length of the CDR3 is 12 residues. CDR1 and CDR2 from the germline V gene are LNHNV and YYDKDF (reference sequence). The ends were cut back, 1 base at V and 16 bases at J, with 11 bases in the middle. The DNA for the CDR3 is TGTGCCACCAGCAGAGTAGACTCTCCGCTCCACTTT. Protein sequence: CATSRVDSPLHF.